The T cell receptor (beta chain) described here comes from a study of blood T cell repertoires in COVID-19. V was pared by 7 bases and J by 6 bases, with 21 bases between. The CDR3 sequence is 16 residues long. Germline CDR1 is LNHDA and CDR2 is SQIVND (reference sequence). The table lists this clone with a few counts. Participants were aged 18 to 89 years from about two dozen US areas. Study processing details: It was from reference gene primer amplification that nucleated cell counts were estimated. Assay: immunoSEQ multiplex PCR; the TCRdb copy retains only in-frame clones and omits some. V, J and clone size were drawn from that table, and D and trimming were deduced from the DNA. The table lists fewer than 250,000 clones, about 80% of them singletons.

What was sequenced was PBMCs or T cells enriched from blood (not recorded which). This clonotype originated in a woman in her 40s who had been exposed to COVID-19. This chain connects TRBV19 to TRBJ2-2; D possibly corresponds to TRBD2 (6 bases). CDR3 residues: CASTSISPREAGELFF. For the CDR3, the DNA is TGTGCCAGTACTAGCATCTCACCGAGGGAGGCCGGGGAGCTGTTTTTT.